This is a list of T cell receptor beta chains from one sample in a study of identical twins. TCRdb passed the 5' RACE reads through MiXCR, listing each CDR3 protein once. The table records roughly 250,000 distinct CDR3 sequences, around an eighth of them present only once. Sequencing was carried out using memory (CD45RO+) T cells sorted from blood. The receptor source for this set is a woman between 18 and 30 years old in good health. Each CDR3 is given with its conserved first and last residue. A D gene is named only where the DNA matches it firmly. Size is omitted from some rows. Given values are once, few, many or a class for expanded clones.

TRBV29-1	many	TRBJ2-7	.	TGCAGCGTGCGGCTAAGGGTTGACTCCTACGAGCAGTACTTC	CSVRLRVDSYEQYF
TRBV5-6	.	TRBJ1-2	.	TGTGCCAGCACCCGACCGAACAGTAGCTATGGCTACACCTTC	CASTRPNSSYGYTF
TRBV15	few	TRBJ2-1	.	TGTGCCACCAGCCCTCGGGGTAGCCGGTACAATGAGCAGTTCTTC	CATSPRGSRYNEQFF
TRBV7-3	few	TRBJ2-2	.	TGTGCCAGCAGCTTTGGAGGCCCCACCGGGGAGCTGTTTTTT	CASSFGGPTGELFF
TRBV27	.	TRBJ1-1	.	TGTGCCAGCAGTTTATCGCGGACGAGGGCCACTGAAGCTTTCTTT	CASSLSRTRATEAFF
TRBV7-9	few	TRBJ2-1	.	TGTGCCAGCAGCTTAAGGGCAGCGGAGCAGTTCTTC	CASSLRAAEQFF
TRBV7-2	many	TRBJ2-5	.	TGTGCCAGCAGCTTAGAAACTCAAGAGACCCAGTACTTC	CASSLETQETQYF
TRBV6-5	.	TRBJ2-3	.	TGTGCCAGCAGTTACTCGACAGGATCAGATACGCAGTATTTT	CASSYSTGSDTQYF
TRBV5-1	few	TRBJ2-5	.	TGCGCCAGCAGCGGCGAAGAGACCCAGTACTTC	CASSGEETQYF
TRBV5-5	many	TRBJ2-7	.	TGTGCCAGCAGCTTGGACGGTTACGAGCAGTACTTC	CASSLDGYEQYF
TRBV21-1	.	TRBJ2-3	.	TGTGCCAGCAGCAAAGCGAAGGATACGCAGTATTTT	CASSKAKDTQYF
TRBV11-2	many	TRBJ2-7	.	TGTGCCAGCAGCATACCGGGACGGACAGCCTACGAGCAGTACTTC	CASSIPGRTAYEQYF
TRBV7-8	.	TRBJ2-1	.	TGTGCCAGCAGCTTACTCTCTGGGATTTCCTACAATGAGCAGTTCTTC	CASSLLSGISYNEQFF
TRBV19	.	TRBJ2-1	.	TGTGCCAGTACCTCCGGGACTCCGGGACGGCAGTTCTTC	CASTSGTPGRQFF
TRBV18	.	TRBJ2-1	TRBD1	TGTGCCAGCTCACCCGGGACAGGGGGGGATGAGCAGTTCTTC	CASSPGTGGDEQFF
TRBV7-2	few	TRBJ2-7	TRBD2	TGTGCCAGCAGCTTTAGACTAGCGGGAGGTGGCGAGCAGTACTTC	CASSFRLAGGGEQYF